This T cell receptor (beta chain) was captured in a study of CD8 T cells in Susac syndrome. Study-wide results and caveats: The study's TCR sequencing and HLA analysis covered a relatively small number of individuals, and the study acknowledged this.

After extraction with the RNeasy kit, 0.5 to 1 ug of the RNA was reverse transcribed using random hexamers. A single record per CDR3 protein comes from TCRdb applying MiXCR to the immunoSEQ multiplex PCR reads. The sample holds 150,000 to 200,000 distinct CDR3 sequences, more than 90% seen once. Through negative isolation, CD4+ and CD8+ T cells were obtained, while TEMRA cells were enriched using FACS. Of note for this clonotype: Antigen unknown.

Germline V gene data show CDR1 as SGDLS and CDR2 as YYNGEE. Trimming removed 0 bases at V and 5 bases at J, with 14 bases between. The CDR3 runs 15 residues. The sample consisted of CD4+ T cells from PBMCs. This receptor was taken from a human donor with multiple sclerosis. The gene calls are TRBV9 and TRBJ2-5; unclear D gene. DNA of the CDR3: TGTGCCAGCAGCGTAGAGGGATTAGCCTGGGAGACCCAGTACTTC. Its protein is CASSVEGLAWETQYF.